The 4 T cell receptor beta chains listed next were all sequenced from one sample in a study of OX40 agonist ivuxolimab in advanced cancers. Using immunoSEQ multiplex PCR, the repertoire was profiled, and TCRdb retains in-frame clones only, with some absent. The profile shows tens of thousands of clones, around nine tenths of them singletons. This specimen was CD4+ or CD8+ T cells sorted from blood, taken in a trial of the OX40 agonist ivuxolimab. These receptors came from an adult with an advanced solid tumor such as melanoma, head and neck, liver or kidney cancer.

This chain links TRBV10-1 with TRBJ2-5; D not resolved. The CDR3 length is 13 residues. With 3 bases removed from V and 2 bases from J, the gap between germline ends came to 7 bases. The V gene's germline CDR1 is WNHNN and CDR2 SYGVQD (reference sequence). The CDR3 DNA is TGCGCCAGCAGTGATTCCGAACAAGAGACCCAGTACTTC. As protein: CASSDSEQETQYF.

V gene TRBV11-3 combines with J gene TRBJ2-7, with 11 bases that match TRBD2. V lost 5 bases and J lost 7; bases outside the gene matches: 10. Germline V gene data show CDR1 as SGHNT and CDR2 as YENEEA. This CDR3 spans 15 amino acids. The CDR3 nucleotides are TGTGCCAGCAGCCCTGGACTAGCGGGCCCCAGGGAGCAGTACTTC. This translates into CASSPGLAGPREQYF.

The V and J genes are TRBV19 and TRBJ2-3; tentative D call: TRBD2 (7 bases). This CDR3 region has 15 residues. The V end was cut by 10 bases, the J end by 1 base, with 18 bases between. Germline CDR1 LNHDA, CDR2 SQIVND (reference sequence). The CDR3 DNA reads TGTGCCACCGGTCGGGGGGCCGGCCGCACAGATACGCAGTATTTT. Its translation: CATGRGAGRTDTQYF.

V is TRBV10-3 and J is TRBJ2-2; 15 bases map to TRBD2. J was trimmed by 4 bases and V by 2 bases; bases with no gene match: 14. CDR3 length: 21 amino acids. The germline V gene encodes CDR1 ENHRY and CDR2 SYGVKD. CDR3 in DNA: TGTGCCATCAGTGAGAGGGATGGACTAGCGGGAGGGCCCGGGGGCACCGGGGAGCTGTTTTTT. Protein: CAISERDGLAGGPGGTGELFF.